This is a list of T cell receptor beta chains from one sample in a study of cytomegalovirus exposure and HLA in healthy donors. Only in-frame clones appear in the TCRdb table, and some are missing; sequencing was by immunoSEQ multiplex PCR. Among around 130,000 clones listed, more than 80% were seen once. Sequencing was carried out using PBMCs. The receptors shown here come from a man aged 40-50 years in good health and CMV-seronegative. The CDR3 runs from the conserved cysteine through the conserved F or W. D genes are given only for firm matches. The size of a clone is reported for some rows only, either as once, few or many, or as a class for expanded clones.

cdr3_aa | cdr3_nt | clone_size | d_call | j_call | v_call
CASATGLNQPQHF | TGTGCCAGCGCTACAGGGTTAAATCAGCCCCAGCATTTT | NA | NA | TRBJ1-5 | TRBV11-2
CASSRWSPNTGELFF | TGTGCCAGTAGTAGGTGGAGCCCGAACACCGGGGAGCTGTTTTTT | NA | NA | TRBJ2-2 | TRBV19
CASSLVTDYGYTF | TGCGCCAGCAGCTTGGTGACAGACTATGGCTACACCTTC | NA | NA | TRBJ1-2 | TRBV5-1
CASSFSREGNNEQFF | TGTGCCAGCAGTTTCTCCCGGGAGGGCAACAATGAGCAGTTCTTC | NA | TRBD2 | TRBJ2-1 | TRBV27
CATLTDYYGYTF | TGTGCCACCTTGACAGACTACTATGGCTACACCTTC | NA | NA | TRBJ1-2 | TRBV28
CASSPLRGELTDTQYF | TGTGCCAGCAGCCCGTTGCGGGGGGAACTCACAGATACGCAGTATTTT | once | TRBD2 | TRBJ2-3 | TRBV14
CASSSRDRANEQYF | TGTGCCAGCAGCTCCCGGGACAGGGCCAACGAGCAGTACTTC | NA | TRBD1 | TRBJ2-7 | TRBV7-9
CASSLGAGAYEQYF | TGTGCCAGCAGCTTAGGAGCGGGAGCTTACGAGCAGTACTTC | NA | TRBD2 | TRBJ2-7 | TRBV7-8
CASSEGAPGDYGYTF | TGTGCCAGCAGCGAGGGGGCCCCGGGGGACTATGGCTACACCTTC | once | TRBD1 | TRBJ1-2 | TRBV7-9
CASSYSGEQFF | TGTGCCAGCAGTTATAGTGGTGAGCAGTTCTTC | NA | NA | TRBJ2-1 | TRBV27
CASSDTHRDTSGYTF | TGCGCCAGCAGCGATACCCACCGGGACACGTCTGGCTACACCTTC | NA | NA | TRBJ1-2 | TRBV5-1
CAASGQGFDQPQHF | TGTGCCGCGAGCGGACAGGGATTTGATCAGCCCCAGCATTTT | NA | TRBD1 | TRBJ1-5 | TRBV30
CASIEGSYTGELFF | TGTGCCAGCATAGAGGGATCATACACCGGGGAGCTGTTTTTT | NA | NA | TRBJ2-2 | TRBV6-1
CAWTRTGGFSYEQYF | TGTGCCTGGACTCGGACAGGGGGCTTCTCCTACGAGCAGTACTTC | NA | TRBD1 | TRBJ2-7 | TRBV30
CASSPLTRTDTQETQYF | TGTGCCAGCTCACCATTAACCCGGACAGACACCCAAGAGACCCAGTACTTC | NA | NA | TRBJ2-5 | TRBV18
CAWSAGARDGEKLFF | TGTGCCTGGAGTGCAGGGGCTAGGGACGGAGAAAAACTGTTTTTT | NA | NA | TRBJ1-4 | TRBV30
CASSYSGPAKETQYF | TGTGCCAGCAGTTACTCGGGGCCGGCGAAAGAGACCCAGTACTTC | NA | NA | TRBJ2-5 | TRBV6-5
CASSPPGQKSSPLHF | TGTGCCAGCAGCCCGCCGGGACAGAAATCTTCACCCCTCCACTTT | NA | TRBD1 | TRBJ1-6 | TRBV7-2
CASSPRQGGETQYF | TGTGCCAGCAGCCCGAGACAGGGGGGAGAGACCCAGTACTTC | NA | TRBD1 | TRBJ2-5 | TRBV7-9
CASSLRTGSGNTIYF | TGTGCCAGCAGCTTACGGACAGGGAGTGGAAACACCATATATTTT | NA | TRBD1 | TRBJ1-3 | TRBV11-1
CASSNSGQSNEKLFF | TGTGCCAGCAGTAACTCCGGACAGTCTAATGAAAAACTGTTTTTT | NA | NA | TRBJ1-4 | TRBV6-6
CASSQDRVGILAVNQPQHF | TGCGCCAGCAGCCAAGATCGTGTGGGTATTTTAGCCGTAAATCAGCCCCAGCATTTT | NA | NA | TRBJ1-5 | TRBV4-3
CASSLNRGGANVLTF | TGTGCCAGCAGTTTAAACCGGGGGGGGGCCAACGTCCTGACTTTC | NA | NA | TRBJ2-6 | TRBV27
CAWSVAGLRGGTQYF | TGTGCCTGGAGTGTGGCGGGACTGCGCGGAGGTACGCAGTATTTT | NA | NA | TRBJ2-3 | TRBV30
CASSFLGTGTYGYTF | TGTGCCAGCAGCTTCTTAGGGACAGGGACCTATGGCTACACCTTC | NA | TRBD1 | TRBJ1-2 | TRBV7-9
CASSDRTSRETQYF | TGTGCCAGCAGCGATAGAACTAGTAGAGAGACCCAGTACTTC | few | NA | TRBJ2-5 | TRBV11-3
CASSQRWAGLYEQYF | TGTGCCAGCAGCCAACGTTGGGCGGGGCTCTACGAGCAGTACTTC | NA | NA | TRBJ2-7 | TRBV7-8
CASSYSSFPNEKLFF | TGTGCCAGCAGTTACTCGAGTTTCCCCAATGAAAAACTGTTTTTT | NA | NA | TRBJ1-4 | TRBV6-6
CASSGLRAYEKLFF | TGTGCCAGCAGTGGCTTGCGGGCGTATGAAAAACTGTTTTTT | NA | NA | TRBJ1-4 | TRBV28
CASSYGTGGGYGYTF | TGTGCCAGCAGTTACGGGACAGGGGGCGGGTATGGCTACACCTTC | NA | TRBD1 | TRBJ1-2 | TRBV6-5
CASSARGIEQYF | TGTGCCAGCAGTGCTCGGGGGATCGAGCAGTACTTC | once | NA | TRBJ2-7 | TRBV2
CASSRDRGVYGYTF | TGTGCCAGCAGCCGGGACAGGGGTGTCTATGGCTACACCTTC | NA | TRBD1 | TRBJ1-2 | TRBV28
CASSPPTGFRETQYF | TGTGCCAGCAGCCCCCCGACAGGGTTTCGCGAGACCCAGTACTTC | NA | TRBD1 | TRBJ2-5 | TRBV7-2
CASSPPGNSYEQYF | TGTGCCAGCTCACCACCGGGCAACTCCTACGAGCAGTACTTC | NA | NA | TRBJ2-7 | TRBV18
CASSLGQGARYEQYF | TGCGCCAGCAGCTTGGGCCAGGGGGCCAGATACGAGCAGTACTTC | NA | TRBD1 | TRBJ2-7 | TRBV5-1
CASSFNWNMEEKLFF | TGTGCCAGCAGCTTCAACTGGAATATGGAGGAAAAACTGTTTTTT | NA | NA | TRBJ1-4 | TRBV7-2
CASSFGQGVSYEQYF | TGCGCCAGCAGCTTCGGACAGGGAGTTTCCTACGAGCAGTACTTC | NA | TRBD1 | TRBJ2-7 | TRBV5-1
CASSLDQRRTEAFF | TGCGCCAGCAGCTTGGATCAGAGGAGGACTGAAGCTTTCTTT | once | NA | TRBJ1-1 | TRBV5-1
CASSRGSTGELFF | TGCGCCAGCAGTCGAGGGTCGACCGGGGAGCTGTTTTTT | NA | NA | TRBJ2-2 | TRBV4-3
CASRGLAGNTDTQYF | TGTGCCAGCAGGGGACTAGCGGGAAACACAGATACGCAGTATTTT | NA | TRBD2 | TRBJ2-3 | TRBV7-9
CASISWNTEAFF | TGTGCCAGCATTTCTTGGAACACTGAAGCTTTCTTT | NA | NA | TRBJ1-1 | TRBV28
CASSDWAGGQEEQFF | TGTGCCAGCAGTGACTGGGCGGGAGGTCAAGAGGAGCAGTTCTTC | NA | TRBD2 | TRBJ2-1 | TRBV2
CASSLSTGNEQFF | TGCGCCAGCAGCTTGTCTACGGGTAATGAGCAGTTCTTC | NA | NA | TRBJ2-1 | TRBV5-1
CASTTSGSESYEQYF | TGTGCCAGCACAACCTCGGGGTCCGAGTCCTACGAGCAGTACTTC | few | NA | TRBJ2-7 | TRBV28
CASSMDRGNYGYTF | TGTGCCAGCAGTATGGACAGGGGCAACTATGGCTACACCTTC | few | TRBD1 | TRBJ1-2 | TRBV27
CASSLKGFGGRVNNEQFF | TGTGCCAGCAGTTTAAAGGGCTTCGGGGGAAGAGTTAACAATGAGCAGTTCTTC | NA | NA | TRBJ2-1 | TRBV27
CAWSSSAGVPQHF | TGTGCCTGGAGTAGTTCCGCGGGGGTGCCCCAGCATTTT | NA | NA | TRBJ1-5 | TRBV30
CASSSTSGRVNTQYF | TGCGCCAGCAGCTCGACTAGCGGGAGGGTGAATACGCAGTATTTT | NA | TRBD2 | TRBJ2-3 | TRBV4-3
CASSLAGTDLNSQYF | TGTGCCAGCAGCTTGGCGGGGACAGACCTAAACAGTCAGTACTTC | once | TRBD1 | TRBJ2-4 | TRBV5-6
CSVLDVQGAPGFF | TGCAGCGTCCTCGACGTTCAGGGGGCACCTGGGTTCTTC | NA | TRBD1 | TRBJ2-1 | TRBV29-1
CASSIAQGGGYTF | TGTGCCAGTAGTATTGCACAGGGTGGTGGCTACACCTTC | NA | NA | TRBJ1-2 | TRBV19
CASSRTGTYSQYF | TGTGCCAGCAGCCGGACAGGGACCTACAGTCAGTACTTC | NA | TRBD1 | TRBJ2-4 | TRBV11-1